The entry below gives a single T cell receptor (beta chain) sequence along with its context. Germline loops: CDR1 WSHSY, CDR2 SAAADI. The CDR3 is 12 residues long. V was trimmed by 8 bases and J by 4 bases, leaving 9 bases between them. The sample originates from a study of neoadjuvant anti-PD-1 for oral cavity cancer. This sample's time point: after neoadjuvant nivolumab, at surgical resection. Only in-frame clones appear in the TCRdb table, and some are missing; sequencing was by immunoSEQ multiplex PCR. The sample has some 70,000 clones, around 83% seen once. The sequence was collected from a person aged 40 to 85 with oral cavity squamous cell carcinoma. This specimen was PBMCs, taken after nivolumab (anti-PD-1) treatment. The V and J genes are TRBV10-2 and TRBJ1-5; D is perhaps TRBD1 (6 bases). CDR3 sequence reads: CASQTGNQPQHF. For the CDR3, the DNA is TGCGCCAGCCAGACAGGAAATCAGCCCCAGCATTTT.